This paragraph covers one T cell receptor beta chain sequence. Generated by immunoSEQ multiplex PCR, the TCRdb table keeps only in-frame clones and is missing some. The sample includes fewer than 350,000 clones, around 85% seen only once; the top ten take about 4%. The data were obtained in a study of blood T cell repertoires in COVID-19. This CDR3 has 17 residues. From germline, CDR1 is SNHLY and CDR2 FYNNEI. V shed 6 bases and J 2 bases; nucleotides not matched to a gene: 12. The specimen was peripheral blood. The V gene is TRBV2, the J gene TRBJ2-5, with 10 bases that match TRBD1. This clonotype originated in a woman aged 50 to 60 with active or convalescent COVID-19. The CDR3 region is CASRPAGTGESQETQYF. Written as DNA, the CDR3 is TGTGCCAGCAGGCCAGCTGGGACAGGGGAGAGTCAAGAGACCCAGTACTTC.